Following are 20 T cell receptor beta chains from one sample sequenced in a study of response to subunit inactivated influenza vaccine. A single record per CDR3 protein comes from TCRdb applying MiXCR to the RT-PCR reads. The sample includes 500,000 or so distinct CDR3 sequences, approximately 17% of them seen just once. The source material was CD4+ T cells sorted from PBMCs, sampled less than 30 months after vaccination. The receptors derive from a man between 50 and 69 years old who received an inactivated influenza vaccine.

There are a few counts of this clonotype. V usage is TRBV12-3 or TRBV12-4 and J usage is TRBJ1-1; D might be TRBD1 (6 bases). V was trimmed by 6 bases and J by 5 bases, leaving 13 bases between them. This CDR3 region has 13 residues. In DNA, the CDR3 is TGTGCCAGCAGCCCAACAGGGAGGACTGAAGCTTTCTTT. Translation gives CASSPTGRTEAFF.

This clonotype was recorded at least ten times. The chain carries TRBV4-3 and TRBJ2-5, with 7 bases aligning to TRBD2. V was clipped by 2 bases and J by 2 bases; unmatched bases: 5. This CDR3 has 15 residues. In germline, CDR1 is LGHNA, CDR2 YSLEER. The CDR3 DNA sequence: TGCGCCAGCAGCCAATTGGGACTAAAACAAGAGACCCAGTACTTC. This gives the protein CASSQLGLKQETQYF.

This clonotype has only a few counts. The chain links TRBV19 to TRBJ1-1, with 8 positions matching TRBD1. This CDR3 has 15 residues. V lost 6 bases, J lost 4 bases, and 10 bases stayed unmatched. Germline V gene lookup returns CDR1 LNHDA and CDR2 SQIVND (reference sequence). The DNA for the CDR3 is TGTGCCAGTAGAGAAGCAGGGGGCAGGAGCACTGAAGCTTTCTTT. Translation: CASREAGGRSTEAFF.

V is TRBV21-1 and J is TRBJ1-2. TRBV21-1 is a recognized pseudogene. The CDR3 is 11 amino acids. The DNA of the CDR3 is TGTGCCACCAGGGGAGGGGTATTAAGGGACTTC. Amino acid sequence: CATRGGVLRDF.

In its sample, this clonotype was seen a few times. The chain recombines TRBV9 with TRBJ1-4; D remains ambiguous. This CDR3 is built from 14 residues. V shed 3 bases and J shed 8 bases, with 14 bases lying between them. From germline, CDR1 is SGDLS and CDR2 YYNGEE. CDR3: CASSANSVGEKLFF. The CDR3 DNA follows: TGTGCCAGCAGCGCCAACAGCGTTGGAGAAAAACTGTTTTTT.

The V and J genes are TRBV10-1 and TRBJ1-6; perhaps TRBD1 as D (6 bases). The V gene lost 0 bases and the J gene lost 10 bases, with 13 bases spanning the gap. The CDR3 is 15 residues long. Germline-derived CDR1 and CDR2 are WNHNN and SYGVQD (reference sequence). The CDR3 nucleotides read TGCGCCAGCAGTGAGTCTTCCACAGGGAGATCACCCCTCCACTTT. Protein sequence: CASSESSTGRSPLHF.

The chain uses TRBV14 and TRBJ2-7; no firm D call. Germline CDR1 and CDR2: SGHDN and FVKESK. The V and J ends lost 0 bases and 1 base respectively, with 10 bases between them. The CDR3 extends over 15 amino acids. The CDR3: CASSQDLKRSYEQYF. Written as DNA, the CDR3 is TGTGCCAGCAGCCAAGATCTTAAGAGGTCCTACGAGCAGTACTTC.

V and J are TRBV9 and TRBJ2-5; TRBD2 agrees at 8 bases. CDR1 and CDR2 from the germline V gene are SGDLS and YYNGEE. Losses at the gene ends were 0 bases for V and 2 bases for J; bases not matched to a gene: 12. This CDR3 has 18 amino acids. The CDR3 bases are TGTGCCAGCAGCGTAGGGATTAGGGTAACTAGCGGACAAGAGACCCAGTACTTC. It codes for CASSVGIRVTSGQETQYF.

The chain has TRBV7-2 and TRBJ1-5; D unclear. Germline V gives CDR1 SGHTA, CDR2 FQGNSA. The V and J ends lost 1 base and 4 bases respectively, with 8 bases between them. The CDR3 contains 14 residues. CDR3 sequence reads: CASSLGRMNQPQHF. Here the CDR3 DNA reads TGTGCCAGCAGCTTAGGACGGATGAATCAGCCCCAGCATTTT. The full variable domain, rest sourced from reference TRBV7-2 and TRBJ1-5, is GAGVSQSPSNKVTEKGKDVELRCDPISGHTALYWYRQSLGQGLEFLIYFQGNSAPDKSGLPSDRFSAERTGGSVSTLTIQRTQQEDSAVYLCASSLGRMNQPQHFGDGTRLSIL.

This clonotype has more than one count but fewer than ten. This chain uses TRBV29-1 with TRBJ2-1; tentative D call: TRBD2 (5 bases). The ends were cut back, 5 bases at V and 10 bases at J, with 9 bases in the middle. CDR1 and CDR2 (germline): SQVTM, ANQGSEA. This CDR3 contains 10 residues. Here the CDR3 reads CSVFRGEQFF. The CDR3 coding sequence is TGCAGCGTTTTCAGAGGGGAGCAGTTCTTC.

This clonotype was detected ten times or more. V and J are TRBV27 and TRBJ1-2, with D possibly being TRBD1 (6 bases). The CDR3 is made up of 14 amino acids. V lost 6 bases to trimming and J lost 3 bases, with 14 bases between them. The germline CDR1 and CDR2 sequences are MNHEY and SMNVEV (reference sequence). CDR3 sequence: CASSRRQEDYGYTF. The DNA for the CDR3 is TGTGCCAGCAGCAGAAGACAGGAAGACTATGGCTACACCTTC.

This clonotype appeared a few times. This chain links TRBV5-1 with TRBJ2-3, with unresolved D. Trimming left V 5 bases short and J 6 bases short, with 13 bases between. Germline loops: CDR1 SGHRS, CDR2 YFSETQ. The length of the CDR3 is 13 residues. CDR3 protein: CASRTNSGDTQYF. In DNA, the CDR3 is TGCGCCAGCAGGACCAATTCCGGGGATACGCAGTATTTT. The complete variable domain, with remaining parts taken from reference TRBV5-1 and TRBJ2-3, reads KAGVTQTPRYLIKTRGQQVTLSCSPISGHRSVSWYQQTPGQGLQFLFEYFSETQRNKGNFPGRFSGRQFSNSRSEMNVSTLELGDSALYLCASRTNSGDTQYFGPGTRLTVL.

The table lists this clonotype with many counts. The rearrangement uses TRBV5-1 and TRBJ2-1; maybe TRBD2 (5 bases). V lost 3 bases and J lost 0, with 10 bases in between. The CDR3 length is 15 residues. Per the germline V gene, CDR1 is SGHRS and CDR2 is YFSETQ. CDR3 region: CASSSLVPSYNEQFF. CDR3 sequence (DNA): TGCGCCAGCAGCTCACTAGTACCCTCCTACAATGAGCAGTTCTTC.

This clonotype has just one count. The chain couples TRBV30 to TRBJ2-2; D ambiguous. The CDR3 consists of 13 residues. The germline gives CDR1 GTSNPN, CDR2 SVGIG (reference sequence). The germline V and J ends were trimmed by 3 bases and 8 bases, with 13 bases remaining between them. CDR3 amino acids: CAWRGFDRGELFF. In DNA form, the CDR3 reads TGTGCCTGGAGGGGTTTTGATCGAGGGGAGCTGTTTTTT.

This chain connects TRBV12-3 or TRBV12-4 to TRBJ1-2; D might be TRBD1 (5 bases). The CDR3 is 13 residues long. Trimming pared 2 bases from V and 8 bases from J, leaving 12 bases between. The CDR3 bases are TGTGCCAGCAGTTTATTCGCAGGGAGGGGCTACACCTTC. This translates into CASSLFAGRGYTF.

The rearrangement joins TRBV5-1 to TRBJ2-2; D is perhaps TRBD1 (6 bases). The germline V and J ends were trimmed by 2 bases and 1 base, with 12 bases remaining between them. The CDR3 consists of 16 residues. Germline V gene sequence: CDR1 SGHRS, CDR2 YFSETQ. This CDR3 is CASSLLPGQNTGELFF. The CDR3 region has the DNA TGCGCCAGCAGCTTATTACCGGGACAGAACACCGGGGAGCTGTTTTTT.

The CDR3: CASSQLSYNEQFF. The CDR3 bases are TGTGCCAGCAGCCAACTTTCCTACAATGAGCAGTTCTTC. This chain uses TRBV3-1 with TRBJ2-1, with D uncertain. Per germline, CDR1 LGHDT and CDR2 YNNKEL (reference sequence). The CDR3 covers 13 residues. Trimming removed 2 bases at V and 1 base at J, with 3 bases between.

This sequence joins TRBV12-3 or TRBV12-4 and TRBJ1-3; no clear D gene. Trimming removed 2 bases at V and 2 bases at J, with 7 bases between. This CDR3 is 14 amino acids long. The CDR3 sequence is CASSLLAPGNTIYF. The CDR3 nucleotides are TGTGCCAGCAGTTTATTGGCTCCTGGAAACACCATATATTTT.

Only a few counts were recorded for this clonotype. The chain couples TRBV4-1 to TRBJ1-2; D is perhaps TRBD1 (5 bases). Trimming shortened V by 0 bases and J by 8 bases, and 13 bases separated the two germline ends. Per germline, CDR1 MGHRA and CDR2 YSYEKL. This CDR3 comprises 14 residues. The CDR3: CASSQDEGLGGYTF. For the CDR3, the DNA is TGCGCCAGCAGCCAAGATGAGGGGCTAGGGGGCTACACCTTC.

This clonotype was observed many times. The chain uses TRBV5-5 and TRBJ1-3, with D uncertain. The length of the CDR3 is 15 residues. Trimming cost V 0 bases and J 0 bases, with 7 bases left between them. The germline V gene has CDR1 SGHKS and CDR2 YYEKEE (reference sequence). The CDR3 reads CASSLVRDSGNTIYF. CDR3 in DNA: TGTGCCAGCAGCTTGGTTCGGGACTCTGGAAACACCATATATTTT.